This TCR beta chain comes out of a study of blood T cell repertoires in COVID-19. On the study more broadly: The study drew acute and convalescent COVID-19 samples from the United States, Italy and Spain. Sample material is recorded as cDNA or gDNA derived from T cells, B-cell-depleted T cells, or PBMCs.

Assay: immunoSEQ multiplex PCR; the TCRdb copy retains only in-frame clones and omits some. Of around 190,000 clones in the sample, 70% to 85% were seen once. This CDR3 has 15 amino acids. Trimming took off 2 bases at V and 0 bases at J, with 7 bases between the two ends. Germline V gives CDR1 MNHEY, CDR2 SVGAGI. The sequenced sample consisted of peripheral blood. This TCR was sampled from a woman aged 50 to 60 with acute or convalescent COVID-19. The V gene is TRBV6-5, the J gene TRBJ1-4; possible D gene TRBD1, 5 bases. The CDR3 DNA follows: TGTGCCAGCAGTTACGGGGCCGCAACTAATGAAAAACTGTTTTTT. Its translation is CASSYGAATNEKLFF.